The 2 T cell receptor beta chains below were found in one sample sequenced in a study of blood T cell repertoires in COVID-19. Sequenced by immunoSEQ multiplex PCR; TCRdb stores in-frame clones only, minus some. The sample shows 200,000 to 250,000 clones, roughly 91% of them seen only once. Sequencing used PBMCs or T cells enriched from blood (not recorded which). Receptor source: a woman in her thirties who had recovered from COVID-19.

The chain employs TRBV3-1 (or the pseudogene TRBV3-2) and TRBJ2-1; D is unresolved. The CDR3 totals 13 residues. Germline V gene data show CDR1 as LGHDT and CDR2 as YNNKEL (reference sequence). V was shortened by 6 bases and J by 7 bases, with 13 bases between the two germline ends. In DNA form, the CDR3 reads TGTGCCAGCAGTCAGAACTACGATAATGAGCAGTTCTTC. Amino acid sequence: CASSQNYDNEQFF.

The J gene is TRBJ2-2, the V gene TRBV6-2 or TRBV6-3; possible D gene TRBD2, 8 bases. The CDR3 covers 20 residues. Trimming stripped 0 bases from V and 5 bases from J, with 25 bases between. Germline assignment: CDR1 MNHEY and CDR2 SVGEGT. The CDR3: CASSYSYRGSAGEKTGELFF. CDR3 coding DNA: TGTGCCAGCAGTTACTCGTACAGGGGATCAGCGGGAGAAAAGACCGGGGAGCTGTTTTTT.